Listed below are T cell receptor beta chains from one sample, sequenced in a study of post-analysis software for immune sequencing data. Using its own MiXCR run on the PCR reads, TCRdb lists one record per CDR3 protein. The sample holds almost 700,000 distinct CDR3 sequences, 55% to 60% seen once. The source material was blood. The source is a girl between 2 and 10 years old with multiple sclerosis. Both conserved end residues are trimmed from each CDR3. The order of the fields is J gene, V gene, CDR3 protein.

>TRBJ2-1|TRBV5-1
ASSEETSGTYNEQF
>-|TRBV9
ASSVDGSREQY
>TRBJ2-5|TRBV6-4
ASSPLPGQETQY
>TRBJ2-1|TRBV29-1
SVQTYNEQF
>TRBJ2-1|TRBV7-8
ASSPGLAGSPSSYNEQF
>TRBJ2-5|TRBV5-1
ASRANGGQETQY
>TRBJ2-3|TRBV29-1
SVDEPGTDTQY
>TRBJ2-7|TRBV12-5
ASGLSPLDNYEQY
>TRBJ2-5|TRBV7-2
ASSPLNERTQY
>TRBJ2-5|TRBV19
ASSLTSDTETQY
>TRBJ1-4|TRBV29-1
SVAKGQDEKLF
>TRBJ2-1|TRBV7-3
ANSYSGSNNEQF
>TRBJ1-4|TRBV6-2/TRBV6-3
ASSYPLGEKLF
>TRBJ1-1|TRBV5-1
ASSLVGPSVNTEAF
>TRBJ2-7|TRBV25-1
ASSGTGYEQY
>TRBJ2-5|TRBV13
ASRPQGAGETQY
>-|TRBV2
ASSARAGMHEQY
>TRBJ2-5|TRBV5-1
ASSLRRTSPREGQY
>TRBJ2-1|TRBV5-1
ASSSGRGIEQF
>TRBJ2-2|TRBV7-2
ASSSHRQSELF
>TRBJ2-3|TRBV9
ASSALKSTDTQY
>TRBJ2-3|TRBV6-2/TRBV6-3
ASSHRTGPDAQY
>TRBJ2-1|TRBV25-1
ASSDIGAGHNEQF
>TRBJ2-3|TRBV29-1
NVEYVMGTGGHGDTQY
>TRBJ2-4|TRBV20-1
SATGLAGTEQY
>TRBJ1-2|TRBV30
AWSVQGRYT
>TRBJ1-1|TRBV6-2/TRBV6-3
ASSYDRMALMNTEAF
>TRBJ2-3|TRBV15
ATSSRGVDTQY
>TRBJ2-3|TRBV6-1
ASSPPLTSALGDTQY
>TRBJ2-1|TRBV4-1
ASSQVRVAYNEQF
>TRBJ1-2|TRBV29-1
SVPGAYGYT
>TRBJ2-1|TRBV6-6
ASSYPQTGQGISEQF
>TRBJ1-2|TRBV4-1
ASRPTGGYGYT
>TRBJ2-7|TRBV5-6
ASSTGQGYYEQY
>TRBJ1-5|TRBV6-5
ASSYSSRNQPQH
>TRBJ1-2|TRBV10-3
AIRGQGARETYGYT
>TRBJ2-6|TRBV11-2
ASSFFSSGANVLT
>TRBJ2-1|TRBV5-5
ASSAFSYNEQF
>TRBJ2-5|TRBV20-1
SARAGELQETQY
>TRBJ2-3|TRBV7-2
ASSSDRRASTDTQY
>TRBJ1-6|TRBV12-3/TRBV12-4
ASRPREDYNSPLH
>TRBJ2-7|TRBV18
ASSPQPGQGAYEQY
>TRBJ1-1|TRBV5-1
ASSFDRAEAF
>TRBJ2-5|TRBV10-2
ASSGLAGGYGETQY
>TRBJ1-5|TRBV6-6
ASSYGGGINQPQH
>TRBJ1-6|TRBV11-2
ASSLNKGNSYNSPLH
>TRBJ2-1|TRBV5-1
ASSPGQSYNGQF
>TRBJ2-1|TRBV4-3
ASSQDLEGINEQF
>-|TRBV5-6
ASTLMGYYEQY